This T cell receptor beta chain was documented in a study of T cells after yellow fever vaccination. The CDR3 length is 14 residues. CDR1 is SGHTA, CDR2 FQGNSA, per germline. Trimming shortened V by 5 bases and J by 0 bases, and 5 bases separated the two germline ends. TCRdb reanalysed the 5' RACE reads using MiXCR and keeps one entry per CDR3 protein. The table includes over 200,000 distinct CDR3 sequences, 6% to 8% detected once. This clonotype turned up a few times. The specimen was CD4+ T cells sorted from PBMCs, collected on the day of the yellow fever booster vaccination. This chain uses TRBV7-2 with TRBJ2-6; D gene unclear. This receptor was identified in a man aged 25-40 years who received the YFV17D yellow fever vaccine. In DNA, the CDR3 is TGTGCCAGCAGCGCCACCTCTGGGGCCAACGTCCTGACTTTC. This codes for CASSATSGANVLTF.